The rows below give T cell receptor beta chains drawn from one sample of a study of blood T cell repertoires in COVID-19. Produced via immunoSEQ multiplex PCR; TCRdb's table is partial and in-frame only. The table shows 200,000 or so clones, with 70% to 90% occurring only once. The sample taken for sequencing was PBMCs or T cells enriched from blood (not recorded which). The source is a woman aged 18-29 years who had recovered from COVID-19. CDR3s leave out the opening cysteine and the closing phenylalanine or tryptophan. Each record gives: V gene, CDR3 length, CDR3 protein.

v_call: TRBV2
cdr3_length: 12
cdr3_aa: ASRWDRPYNEQF

v_call: TRBV5-1
cdr3_length: 11
cdr3_aa: ASSIADYYEQY

v_call: TRBV5-8
cdr3_length: 16
cdr3_aa: ASSTGQGTLVYTDTQY

v_call: TRBV3-1/TRBV3-2
cdr3_length: 13
cdr3_aa: ASSQGGGAGTEAF

v_call: TRBV6-1
cdr3_length: 14
cdr3_aa: ASSEVAGRQGNTIY

v_call: TRBV29-1
cdr3_length: 10
cdr3_aa: SARDSGGTQY

v_call: TRBV27
cdr3_length: 13
cdr3_aa: ASSLTSSSYNEQF

v_call: TRBV4-2
cdr3_length: 14
cdr3_aa: ASSQDAGGTYNEQF

v_call: TRBV2
cdr3_length: 12
cdr3_aa: ASSSAGPVDEQF

v_call: TRBV6-5
cdr3_length: 13
cdr3_aa: ASSPGLAGVQEQF

v_call: TRBV27
cdr3_length: 13
cdr3_aa: ASRPRDRVNTEAF

v_call: TRBV14
cdr3_length: 14
cdr3_aa: ASSQAGSRRVETQY

v_call: TRBV29-1
cdr3_length: 10
cdr3_aa: SVEDPRLPPF

v_call: TRBV11-2
cdr3_length: 12
cdr3_aa: ASSLGDRYNEQF

v_call: TRBV7-6
cdr3_length: 14
cdr3_aa: ASSPRAGGDSYEQY

v_call: TRBV11-1
cdr3_length: 12
cdr3_aa: ASRSSLAKNIQY

v_call: TRBV23-1
cdr3_length: 11
cdr3_aa: ASRGQGSYGYT

v_call: TRBV5-1
cdr3_length: 13
cdr3_aa: ASSLVQGDTGELF

v_call: TRBV5-1
cdr3_length: 13
cdr3_aa: ASSLGSGGVYEQY

v_call: TRBV9
cdr3_length: 13
cdr3_aa: ASSVGEGAKNIQY

v_call: TRBV5-1
cdr3_length: 14
cdr3_aa: ASSLGTGQQQETQY

v_call: TRBV7-9
cdr3_length: 13
cdr3_aa: ASREKRGPNEKLF

v_call: TRBV19
cdr3_length: 12
cdr3_aa: ASDFGVTNQPQH

v_call: TRBV28
cdr3_length: 12
cdr3_aa: ASSLQVPGNTIY

v_call: TRBV5-1
cdr3_length: 15
cdr3_aa: ASSLVPGQGLYNEQF

v_call: TRBV6-1
cdr3_length: 13
cdr3_aa: ASSDRESGVYEQY

v_call: TRBV29-1
cdr3_length: 12
cdr3_aa: SVEGEEDTSPLH

v_call: TRBV27
cdr3_length: 13
cdr3_aa: ASRGRGSTYNEQF

v_call: TRBV15
cdr3_length: 13
cdr3_aa: ATSRDLSGASEQY

v_call: TRBV6-1
cdr3_length: 14
cdr3_aa: ASSGHLARQLEKLF

v_call: TRBV7-9
cdr3_length: 14
cdr3_aa: ASSLSAGSSYNEQF

v_call: TRBV9
cdr3_length: 15
cdr3_aa: ASSPLGAGGRTDTQY

v_call: TRBV24-1
cdr3_length: 13
cdr3_aa: ATSSTGAGTGELF

v_call: TRBV5-1
cdr3_length: 13
cdr3_aa: ASSLEQGSNTEAF

v_call: TRBV28
cdr3_length: 10
cdr3_aa: ASQTGANTIY

v_call: TRBV29-1
cdr3_length: 11
cdr3_aa: SVAQNRNQPQH

v_call: TRBV5-1
cdr3_length: 14
cdr3_aa: ASSLSRRGNTGELF

v_call: TRBV28
cdr3_length: 12
cdr3_aa: ASSFSGRGETQY

v_call: TRBV28
cdr3_length: 15
cdr3_aa: ASSHRDRGRGDYGYT

v_call: TRBV4-1
cdr3_length: 11
cdr3_aa: ASSQSLRSPLH

v_call: TRBV2
cdr3_length: 17
cdr3_aa: ASSEEGQGPHLNTGELF

v_call: TRBV28
cdr3_length: 19
cdr3_aa: ASSLSLLWTGASLAGNTIY

v_call: TRBV6-5
cdr3_length: 12
cdr3_aa: ASSLQGNTGELF

v_call: TRBV5-1
cdr3_length: 14
cdr3_aa: ASSWVAGAITDTQY

v_call: TRBV2
cdr3_length: 11
cdr3_aa: ASKESPNYGYT

v_call: TRBV5-6
cdr3_length: 13
cdr3_aa: ASSLVAGNTGELF

v_call: TRBV25-1
cdr3_length: 14
cdr3_aa: ASSEFMRSGTDTQY

v_call: TRBV9
cdr3_length: 13
cdr3_aa: ASSVGGGRSNEQF

v_call: TRBV7-2
cdr3_length: 12
cdr3_aa: ASSHNSYNSPLH